The subject of this entry is one T cell receptor (beta chain). The antigen is undetermined. This CDR3 is built from 11 residues. Trimming took off 4 bases at V and 7 bases at J, with 8 bases between the two ends. Germline V gives CDR1 SGDLS, CDR2 YYNGEE. This record comes from a study of T cell responses to AZD1222 COVID-19 vaccine. Study-wide points: A rise in Spike-specific TCR breadth and depth followed two AZD1222 doses. Donor demographics were predominantly white British with a female majority; clonal diversity may be underestimated.

Only in-frame clones appear in the TCRdb table, and some are missing; sequencing was by immunoSEQ multiplex PCR. The sample comprises 120,000 to 150,000 clones, roughly 87% of which are singletons, and around 5% rests with the top ten. The receptor comes from an adult who received the MenACWY meningococcal vaccine as a control. The V gene is TRBV9, the J gene TRBJ1-1; D remains ambiguous. Specimen: peripheral blood, collected 28 days after the second dose of the MenACWY control vaccine. The CDR3 DNA reads TGTGCCAGCAGCTCCCCAGGTGAAGCTTTCTTT. This translates into CASSSPGEAFF.